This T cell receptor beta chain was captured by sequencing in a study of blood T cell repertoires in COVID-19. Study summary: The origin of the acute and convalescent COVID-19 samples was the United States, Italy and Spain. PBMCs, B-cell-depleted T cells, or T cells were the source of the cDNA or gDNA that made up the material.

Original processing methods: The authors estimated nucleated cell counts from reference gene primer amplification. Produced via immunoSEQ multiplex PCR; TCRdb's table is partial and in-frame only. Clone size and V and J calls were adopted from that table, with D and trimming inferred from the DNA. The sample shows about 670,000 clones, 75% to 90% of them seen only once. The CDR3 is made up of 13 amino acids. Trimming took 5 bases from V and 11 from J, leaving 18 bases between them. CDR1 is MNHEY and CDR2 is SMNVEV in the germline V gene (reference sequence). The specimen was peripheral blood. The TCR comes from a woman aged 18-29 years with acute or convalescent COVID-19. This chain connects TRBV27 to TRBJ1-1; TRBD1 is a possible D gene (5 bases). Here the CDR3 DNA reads TGTGCCAGCAGTCCCGGAAGGACACTACTCGCTTTCTTT. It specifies CASSPGRTLLAFF.